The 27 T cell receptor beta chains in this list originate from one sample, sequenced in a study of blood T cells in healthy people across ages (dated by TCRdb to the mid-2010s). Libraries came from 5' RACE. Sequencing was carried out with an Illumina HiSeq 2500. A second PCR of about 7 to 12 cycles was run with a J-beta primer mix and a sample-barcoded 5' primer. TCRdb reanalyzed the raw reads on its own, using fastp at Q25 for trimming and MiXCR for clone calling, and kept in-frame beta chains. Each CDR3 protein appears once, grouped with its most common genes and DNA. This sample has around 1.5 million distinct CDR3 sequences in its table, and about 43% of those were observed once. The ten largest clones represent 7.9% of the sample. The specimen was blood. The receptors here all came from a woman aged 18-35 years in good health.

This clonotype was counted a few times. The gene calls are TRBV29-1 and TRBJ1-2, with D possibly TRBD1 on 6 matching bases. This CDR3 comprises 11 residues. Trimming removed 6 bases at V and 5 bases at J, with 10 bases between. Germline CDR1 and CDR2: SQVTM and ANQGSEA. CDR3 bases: TGCAGCGTCCGGGACACGTATGGCTACACCTTC. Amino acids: CSVRDTYGYTF. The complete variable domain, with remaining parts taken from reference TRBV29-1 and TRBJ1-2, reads SAVISQKPSRDICQRGTSLTIQCQVDSQVTMMFWYRQQPGQSLTLIATANQGSEATYESGFVIDKFPISRPNLTFSTLTVSNMSPEDSSIYLCSVRDTYGYTFGSGTRLTVV.

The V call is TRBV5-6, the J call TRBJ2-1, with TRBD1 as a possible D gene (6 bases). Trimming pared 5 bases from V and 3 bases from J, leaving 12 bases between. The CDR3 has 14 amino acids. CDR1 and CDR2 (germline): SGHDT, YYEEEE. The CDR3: CASSRTDFYNEQFF. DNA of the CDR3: TGTGCCAGCAGTCGGACAGACTTCTACAATGAGCAGTTCTTC.

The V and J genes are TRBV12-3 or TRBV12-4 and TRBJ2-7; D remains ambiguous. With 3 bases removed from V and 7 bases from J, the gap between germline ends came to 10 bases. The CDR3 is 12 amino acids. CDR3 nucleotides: TGTGCCAGCAGTTTGGTAGTGGCTGAGCAGTACTTC. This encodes CASSLVVAEQYF.

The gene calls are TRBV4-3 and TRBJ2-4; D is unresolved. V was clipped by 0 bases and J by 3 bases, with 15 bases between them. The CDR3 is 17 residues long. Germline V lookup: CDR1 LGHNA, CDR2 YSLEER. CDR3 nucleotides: TGCGCCAGCAGCCAAGAGCACCCGAGAATGGGCAAAAACATTCAGTACTTC. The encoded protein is CASSQEHPRMGKNIQYF.

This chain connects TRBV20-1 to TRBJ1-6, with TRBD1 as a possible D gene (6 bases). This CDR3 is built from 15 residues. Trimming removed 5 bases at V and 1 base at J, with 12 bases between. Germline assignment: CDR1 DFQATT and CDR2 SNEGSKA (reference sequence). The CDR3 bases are TGCAGTGCTGGACAGTTAGAGTCCTATAATTCACCCCTCCACTTT. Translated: CSAGQLESYNSPLHF.

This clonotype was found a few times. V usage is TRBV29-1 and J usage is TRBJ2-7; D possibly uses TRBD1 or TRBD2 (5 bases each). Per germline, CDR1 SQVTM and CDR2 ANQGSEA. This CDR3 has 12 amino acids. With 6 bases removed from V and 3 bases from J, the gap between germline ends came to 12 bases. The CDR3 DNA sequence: TGCAGCGTCCGGGACGGGGACTACGAGCAGTACTTC. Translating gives CSVRDGDYEQYF.

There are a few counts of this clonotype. As DNA, the CDR3 is TGCGCCAGCGGTCAGGGGGGAGCGGGCACAGATACGCAGTATTTT. It yields the protein CASGQGGAGTDTQYF. The rearrangement links TRBV10-2 to TRBJ2-3; TRBD1 might be the D (7 bases). Germline CDR1 WSHSY, CDR2 SAAADI. Deletions cut 8 bases from V and 1 base from J, with 16 bases between. The CDR3 loop spans 15 amino acids.

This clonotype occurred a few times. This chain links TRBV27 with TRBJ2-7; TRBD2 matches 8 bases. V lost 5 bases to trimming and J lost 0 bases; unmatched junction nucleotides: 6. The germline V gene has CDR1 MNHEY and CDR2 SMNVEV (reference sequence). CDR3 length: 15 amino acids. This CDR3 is CASSQTSADSYEQYF. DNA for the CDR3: TGTGCCAGCAGTCAGACTAGCGCAGACTCCTACGAGCAGTACTTC.

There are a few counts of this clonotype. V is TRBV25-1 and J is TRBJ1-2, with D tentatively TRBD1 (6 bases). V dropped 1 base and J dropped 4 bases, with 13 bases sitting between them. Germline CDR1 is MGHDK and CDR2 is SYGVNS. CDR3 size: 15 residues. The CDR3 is CASSESQGLGYGYTF. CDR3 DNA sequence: TGTGCCAGCAGTGAATCCCAGGGGCTGGGCTATGGCTACACCTTC.

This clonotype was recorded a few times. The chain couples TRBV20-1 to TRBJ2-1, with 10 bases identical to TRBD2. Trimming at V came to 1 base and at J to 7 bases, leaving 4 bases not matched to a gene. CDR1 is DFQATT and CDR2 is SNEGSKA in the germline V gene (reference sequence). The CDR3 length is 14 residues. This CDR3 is CSARVQAGGNEQFF. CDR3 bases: TGCAGTGCTAGAGTGCAAGCGGGGGGGAATGAGCAGTTCTTC.

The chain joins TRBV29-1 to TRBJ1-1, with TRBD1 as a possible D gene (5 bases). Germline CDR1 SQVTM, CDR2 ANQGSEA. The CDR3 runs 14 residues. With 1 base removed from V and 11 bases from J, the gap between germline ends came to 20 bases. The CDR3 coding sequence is TGCAGCGTTGAAGGATTAGGATCAGGGTCGACGGCTTTCTTT. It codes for CSVEGLGSGSTAFF.

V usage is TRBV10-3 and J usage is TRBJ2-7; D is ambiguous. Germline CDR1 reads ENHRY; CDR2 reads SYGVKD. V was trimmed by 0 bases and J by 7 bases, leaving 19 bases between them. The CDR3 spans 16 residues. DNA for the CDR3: TGTGCCATCAGTGAGTCCCGGGTGGGGTCCTACAATGAGCAGTACTTC. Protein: CAISESRVGSYNEQYF.

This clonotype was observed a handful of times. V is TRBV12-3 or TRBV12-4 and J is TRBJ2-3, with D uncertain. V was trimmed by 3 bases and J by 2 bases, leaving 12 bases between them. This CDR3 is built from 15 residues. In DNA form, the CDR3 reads TGTGCCAGCAGTTTGGTAATTCCCCCCACAGATACGCAGTATTTT. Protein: CASSLVIPPTDTQYF.

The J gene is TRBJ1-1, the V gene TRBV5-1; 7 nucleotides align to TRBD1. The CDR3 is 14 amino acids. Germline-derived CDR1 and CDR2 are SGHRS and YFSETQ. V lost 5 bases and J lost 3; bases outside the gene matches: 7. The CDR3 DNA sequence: TGCGCCAGCAGACGAGACAGGGTTTACACTGAAGCTTTCTTT. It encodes CASRRDRVYTEAFF.

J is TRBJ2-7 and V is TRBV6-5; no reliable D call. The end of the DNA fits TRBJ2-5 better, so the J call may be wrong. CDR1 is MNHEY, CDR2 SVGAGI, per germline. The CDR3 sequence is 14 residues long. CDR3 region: CASSYSAEQETQYF. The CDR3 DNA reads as TGTGCCAGCAGTTACTCGGCGGAACAGGAGACCCAGTACTTC.

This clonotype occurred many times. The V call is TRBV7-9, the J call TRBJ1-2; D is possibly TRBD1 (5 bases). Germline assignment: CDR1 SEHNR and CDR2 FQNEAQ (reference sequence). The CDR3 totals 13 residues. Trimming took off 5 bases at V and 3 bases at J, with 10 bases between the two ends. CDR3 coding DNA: TGTGCCAGCAGCCCGGGGACCCACTATGGCTACACCTTC. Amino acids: CASSPGTHYGYTF.

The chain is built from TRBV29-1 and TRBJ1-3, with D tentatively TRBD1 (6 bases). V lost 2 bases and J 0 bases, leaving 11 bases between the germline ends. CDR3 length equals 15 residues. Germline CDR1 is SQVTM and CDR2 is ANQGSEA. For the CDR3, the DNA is TGCAGCGTTGAACAGGGACACATCTCTGGAAACACCATATATTTT. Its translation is CSVEQGHISGNTIYF.

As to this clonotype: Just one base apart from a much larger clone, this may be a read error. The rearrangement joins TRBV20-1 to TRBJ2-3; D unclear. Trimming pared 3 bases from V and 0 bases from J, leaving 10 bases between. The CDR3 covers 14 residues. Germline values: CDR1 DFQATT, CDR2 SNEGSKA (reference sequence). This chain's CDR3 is CSARPHTSTDTQYF. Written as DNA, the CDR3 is TGCAGTGCTAGGCCCCATACTAGCACAGATACGCAGTATTTT.

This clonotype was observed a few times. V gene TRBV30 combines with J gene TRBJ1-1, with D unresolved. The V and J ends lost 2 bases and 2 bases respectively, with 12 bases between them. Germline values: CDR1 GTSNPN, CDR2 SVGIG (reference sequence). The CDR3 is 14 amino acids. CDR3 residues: CAWSKTTPNTEAFF. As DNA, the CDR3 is TGTGCCTGGAGTAAGACGACCCCAAACACTGAAGCTTTCTTT.

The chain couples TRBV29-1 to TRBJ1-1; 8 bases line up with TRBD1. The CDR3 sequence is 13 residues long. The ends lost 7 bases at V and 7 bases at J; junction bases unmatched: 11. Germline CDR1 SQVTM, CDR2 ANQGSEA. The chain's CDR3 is CSAMVTGAGEAFF. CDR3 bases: TGCAGCGCCATGGTGACAGGGGCGGGTGAAGCTTTCTTT.

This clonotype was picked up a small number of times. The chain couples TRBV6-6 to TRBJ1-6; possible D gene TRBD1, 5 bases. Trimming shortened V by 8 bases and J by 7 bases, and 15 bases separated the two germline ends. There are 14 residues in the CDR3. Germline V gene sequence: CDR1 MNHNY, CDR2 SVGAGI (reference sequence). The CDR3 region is CASVVGGPNSPLHF. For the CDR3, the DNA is TGTGCCAGCGTCGTGGGGGGTCCGAATTCACCCCTCCACTTT.

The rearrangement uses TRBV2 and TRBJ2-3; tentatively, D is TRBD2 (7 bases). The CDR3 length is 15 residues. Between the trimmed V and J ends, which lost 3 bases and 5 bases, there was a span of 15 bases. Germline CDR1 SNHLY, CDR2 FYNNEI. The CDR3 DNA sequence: TGTGCCAGCAGTGAGGGAGGGGGGGCTGGAGATACGCAGTATTTT. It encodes CASSEGGGAGDTQYF.

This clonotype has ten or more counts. The CDR3 here is CASSLTGGSNQPQHF. The CDR3, as DNA: TGTGCCAGCAGCCTGACAGGGGGTAGCAATCAGCCCCAGCATTTT. The chain employs TRBV6-6 and TRBJ1-5, with 9 nucleotides matching TRBD1. With 6 bases clipped from V and 0 bases from J, the junction kept 3 bases outside the gene matches. This CDR3 has 15 residues. Germline V gene data show CDR1 as MNHNY and CDR2 as SVGAGI (reference sequence).

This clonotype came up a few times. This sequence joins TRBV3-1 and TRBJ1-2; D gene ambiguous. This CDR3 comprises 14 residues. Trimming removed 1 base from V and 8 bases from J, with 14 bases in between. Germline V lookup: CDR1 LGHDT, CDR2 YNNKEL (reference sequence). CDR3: CASSQGNPKEGYTF. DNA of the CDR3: TGTGCCAGCAGCCAAGGAAACCCTAAGGAAGGCTACACCTTC.

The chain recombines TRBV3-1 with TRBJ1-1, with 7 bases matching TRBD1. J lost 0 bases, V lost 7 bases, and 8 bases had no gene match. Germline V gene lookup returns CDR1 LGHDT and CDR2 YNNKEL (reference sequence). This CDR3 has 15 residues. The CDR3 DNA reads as TGTGCCAGCACACCGACAGGGACCATGAACACTGAAGCTTTCTTT. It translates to CASTPTGTMNTEAFF.

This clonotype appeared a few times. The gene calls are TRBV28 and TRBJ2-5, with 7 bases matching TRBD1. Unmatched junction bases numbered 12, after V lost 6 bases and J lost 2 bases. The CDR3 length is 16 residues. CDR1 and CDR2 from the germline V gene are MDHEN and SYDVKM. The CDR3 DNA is TGTGCCAGCAGAGCCACGGGACAGTATGAGCAAGAGACCCAGTACTTC. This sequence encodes CASRATGQYEQETQYF.

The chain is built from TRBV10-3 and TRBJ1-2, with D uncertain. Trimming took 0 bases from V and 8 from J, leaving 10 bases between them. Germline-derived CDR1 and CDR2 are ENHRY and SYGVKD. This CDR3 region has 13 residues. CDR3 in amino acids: CAISESTEWGYTF. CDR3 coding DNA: TGTGCCATCAGTGAGTCTACGGAGTGGGGCTACACCTTC.